A selection of T cell receptor beta chains follows, all from one sample in a study of shared clonotypes between healthy human individuals. Profiling relied on immunoSEQ multiplex PCR, and the TCRdb table lists in-frame clones only, not all of them. The profile shows approximately 1.9 million clones, about 93% of them singletons. Specimen: naive CD8+ T cells from PBMCs. Receptors originate from a man younger than 35 in good health. Some clones in this sample may be carry-over from other donors' samples. The CDR3 runs from the conserved cysteine through the conserved F or W. Each record gives: clone size, J gene, D gene, V gene, CDR3 DNA, CDR3 protein. The D gene is left open where the match is weak. Clone size is stated in some rows and not others, as once, few, many or a class when expanded.

clone size: -; J gene: TRBJ1-1; D gene: -; V gene: TRBV28; CDR3 DNA: TGTGCCAGCAGTTTAGTGGTCAGGGAAACTGAAGCTTTCTTT; CDR3 protein: CASSLVVRETEAFF
clone size: -; J gene: TRBJ2-7; D gene: TRBD1; V gene: TRBV29-1; CDR3 DNA: TGCAGCGTTCGACAGGGTGGCGAGCAGTACTTC; CDR3 protein: CSVRQGGEQYF
clone size: once; J gene: TRBJ2-1; D gene: TRBD2; V gene: TRBV5-1; CDR3 DNA: TGCGCCAGCAGCTTGGGGGCTGGAGGACTAGCGGGTGCGTTCAATGAGCAGTTCTTC; CDR3 protein: CASSLGAGGLAGAFNEQFF
clone size: -; J gene: TRBJ2-1; D gene: -; V gene: TRBV27; CDR3 DNA: TGTGCCAGCAGTCCCTTGGAGCGGCCGAGCTCCTACAATGAGCAGTTCTTC; CDR3 protein: CASSPLERPSSYNEQFF
clone size: -; J gene: TRBJ1-2; D gene: TRBD1; V gene: TRBV10-3; CDR3 DNA: TGTGCCATCAGCAAGGGGACAGCTTCTAACTATGGCTACACCTTC; CDR3 protein: CAISKGTASNYGYTF
clone size: -; J gene: TRBJ1-1; D gene: -; V gene: TRBV5-6; CDR3 DNA: TGTGCCAGCAGCTTGAACAGAGGGAACACTGAAGCTTTCTTT; CDR3 protein: CASSLNRGNTEAFF
clone size: -; J gene: TRBJ1-1; D gene: -; V gene: TRBV15; CDR3 DNA: TGTGCCACCAGCAGGCCCGGGACCGAGGGAACTGAAGCTTTCTTT; CDR3 protein: CATSRPGTEGTEAFF
clone size: -; J gene: TRBJ2-1; D gene: -; V gene: TRBV30; CDR3 DNA: TGTGCCTGGAGTCCCACGAGTCCCCCCCGTAACAATGAGCAGTTCTTC; CDR3 protein: CAWSPTSPPRNNEQFF
clone size: -; J gene: TRBJ2-7; D gene: TRBD2; V gene: TRBV5-4; CDR3 DNA: TGTGCCAGCAGCCCAGGCCAGCGGGAATCGTACGAGCAGTACTTC; CDR3 protein: CASSPGQRESYEQYF
clone size: -; J gene: TRBJ2-1; D gene: TRBD2; V gene: TRBV2; CDR3 DNA: TGTGCCAGCAGGGCCCTCTTAGCGGGAGTTTACAATGAGCAGTTCTTC; CDR3 protein: CASRALLAGVYNEQFF
clone size: -; J gene: TRBJ2-7; D gene: -; V gene: TRBV27; CDR3 DNA: TGTGCCAGCAGAACCCTAAAACCCGCACAGGGAGGGCCGAACGAGCAGTACTTC; CDR3 protein: CASRTLKPAQGGPNEQYF
clone size: -; J gene: TRBJ2-6; D gene: -; V gene: TRBV27; CDR3 DNA: TGTGCCAGCAGCATGTCCACAACTGGGGCCAACGTCCTGACTTTC; CDR3 protein: CASSMSTTGANVLTF
clone size: -; J gene: TRBJ2-5; D gene: TRBD1; V gene: TRBV11-2; CDR3 DNA: TGTGCCAGCAGCTTAGTCCTTTTTCTTGGGACAGGGTTAGAGACCCAGTACTTC; CDR3 protein: CASSLVLFLGTGLETQYF
clone size: -; J gene: TRBJ2-7; D gene: -; V gene: TRBV11-2; CDR3 DNA: TGTGCCAGCAGCTTAACCCCAAACTACGAGCAGTACTTC; CDR3 protein: CASSLTPNYEQYF
clone size: -; J gene: TRBJ2-7; D gene: -; V gene: TRBV10-2; CDR3 DNA: TGCGCCAGCGGGCGCGAGCAGTACTTC; CDR3 protein: CASGREQYF
clone size: -; J gene: TRBJ2-3; D gene: -; V gene: TRBV19; CDR3 DNA: TGTGCCAGTACCCCGAGGGACTTAGCCCCATTCGATACGCAGTATTTT; CDR3 protein: CASTPRDLAPFDTQYF
clone size: -; J gene: TRBJ2-7; D gene: -; V gene: TRBV19; CDR3 DNA: TGTGCCAGTAGTATATATCACGGAGCCTACGAGCAGTACTTC; CDR3 protein: CASSIYHGAYEQYF
clone size: few; J gene: TRBJ1-1; D gene: -; V gene: TRBV30; CDR3 DNA: TGTGCCTGGAGTGGAATCGGGGAAGGTCCGAACACTGAAGCTTTCTTT; CDR3 protein: CAWSGIGEGPNTEAFF
clone size: -; J gene: TRBJ2-7; D gene: -; V gene: TRBV28; CDR3 DNA: TGTGCCAGCAGGAGAGATGGAGCCTCCTACGAGCAGTACTTC; CDR3 protein: CASRRDGASYEQYF
clone size: once; J gene: TRBJ2-5; D gene: -; V gene: TRBV5-6; CDR3 DNA: TGTGCCAGCAGCTTGTTGATACAAGAGACCCAGTACTTC; CDR3 protein: CASSLLIQETQYF
clone size: -; J gene: TRBJ1-2; D gene: -; V gene: TRBV7-9; CDR3 DNA: TGTGCCAGCAGCTTTCTTGAACAGGGAAACTATGGCTACACCTTC; CDR3 protein: CASSFLEQGNYGYTF
clone size: -; J gene: TRBJ2-2; D gene: -; V gene: TRBV9; CDR3 DNA: TGTGCCAGCAGCGTTATAGGGCGGGGGGAGCTGTTTTTT; CDR3 protein: CASSVIGRGELFF
clone size: -; J gene: TRBJ2-1; D gene: TRBD2; V gene: TRBV19; CDR3 DNA: TGTGCCAGTAGTCCTAGCGGGGAAACCTACAATGAGCAGTTCTTC; CDR3 protein: CASSPSGETYNEQFF
clone size: -; J gene: TRBJ2-7; D gene: TRBD1; V gene: TRBV4-3; CDR3 DNA: TGCGCCAGCAGCCAAGATTTGGGACAGGGGTACTACGAGCAGTACTTC; CDR3 protein: CASSQDLGQGYYEQYF
clone size: -; J gene: TRBJ1-2; D gene: -; V gene: TRBV9; CDR3 DNA: TGTGCCAGCAGCGTAGGGACCGGTGGTGGCTACACCTTC; CDR3 protein: CASSVGTGGGYTF
clone size: -; J gene: TRBJ1-5; D gene: -; V gene: TRBV7-9; CDR3 DNA: TGTGCCAGCAGCTTAGGAGTAGGGGGGTTTCGGGAGCCCCAGCATTTT; CDR3 protein: CASSLGVGGFREPQHF
clone size: -; J gene: TRBJ1-3; D gene: -; V gene: TRBV7-6; CDR3 DNA: TGTGCCAGCAGCTTAGGAAATCGGGGGTTGGACACCATATATTTT; CDR3 protein: CASSLGNRGLDTIYF
clone size: -; J gene: TRBJ1-1; D gene: TRBD1; V gene: TRBV9; CDR3 DNA: TGTGCCAGCAGCCCGGGGGGGACAGGGGCTGAAGCTTTCTTT; CDR3 protein: CASSPGGTGAEAFF
clone size: -; J gene: TRBJ1-2; D gene: -; V gene: TRBV28; CDR3 DNA: TGTGCCAGCAACCTGTTGGATCGCTACACCTTC; CDR3 protein: CASNLLDRYTF
clone size: few; J gene: TRBJ2-1; D gene: -; V gene: TRBV27; CDR3 DNA: TGTGCCAGCAATACCCCAGAGAACAATGAGCAGTTCTTC; CDR3 protein: CASNTPENNEQFF
clone size: -; J gene: TRBJ2-1; D gene: -; V gene: TRBV2; CDR3 DNA: TGTGCCAGCAGTGAAGGGCCGGGACTTCTCTACAATGAGCAGTTCTTC; CDR3 protein: CASSEGPGLLYNEQFF
clone size: -; J gene: TRBJ1-6; D gene: TRBD1; V gene: TRBV6-5; CDR3 DNA: TGTGCCAGCAGTCCACCGGGACAGGATAATTCACCCCTCCACTTT; CDR3 protein: CASSPPGQDNSPLHF
clone size: -; J gene: TRBJ2-3; D gene: TRBD2; V gene: TRBV2; CDR3 DNA: TGTGCCAGCAGCCCCGGGACTAGCTTCCCAGATACGCAGTATTTT; CDR3 protein: CASSPGTSFPDTQYF
clone size: -; J gene: TRBJ2-2; D gene: TRBD1; V gene: TRBV7-8; CDR3 DNA: TGTGCCAGCAGCCCCGGGACAGAAAACACCGGGGAGCTGTTTTTT; CDR3 protein: CASSPGTENTGELFF
clone size: -; J gene: TRBJ2-7; D gene: -; V gene: TRBV19; CDR3 DNA: TGTGCCACCTCCGATTTCGGATCCTACGAGCAGTACTTC; CDR3 protein: CATSDFGSYEQYF
clone size: -; J gene: TRBJ1-1; D gene: TRBD1; V gene: TRBV27; CDR3 DNA: TGTGCCAGCATGAACAGGGGGAACACTGAAGCTTTCTTT; CDR3 protein: CASMNRGNTEAFF
clone size: -; J gene: TRBJ2-7; D gene: -; V gene: TRBV5-4; CDR3 DNA: TGTGCCAGCAGCTTCGGGGGCCTAGAGCAGTACTTC; CDR3 protein: CASSFGGLEQYF
clone size: -; J gene: TRBJ2-5; D gene: TRBD1; V gene: TRBV5-6; CDR3 DNA: TGTGCCAGCAGCTGGGGGACAGGACAAGAGACCCAGTACTTC; CDR3 protein: CASSWGTGQETQYF
clone size: -; J gene: TRBJ1-1; D gene: -; V gene: TRBV7-2; CDR3 DNA: TGTGCCAGCAGCGGAGTCGGGATGAACACTGAAGCTTTCTTT; CDR3 protein: CASSGVGMNTEAFF
clone size: -; J gene: TRBJ2-2; D gene: TRBD1; V gene: TRBV9; CDR3 DNA: TGTGCCAGCAGCCCTGGACAGGGATACACCGGGGAGCTGTTTTTT; CDR3 protein: CASSPGQGYTGELFF
clone size: once; J gene: TRBJ2-1; D gene: TRBD2; V gene: TRBV7-2; CDR3 DNA: TGTGCCAGCAGCGGTGGACTAGCGGGATATAATGAGCAGTTCTTC; CDR3 protein: CASSGGLAGYNEQFF
clone size: once; J gene: TRBJ2-7; D gene: TRBD1; V gene: TRBV13; CDR3 DNA: TGTGCCAGCAGCGCGGGACAGGGGTTTCCCTACGAGCAGTACTTC; CDR3 protein: CASSAGQGFPYEQYF
clone size: -; J gene: TRBJ1-1; D gene: -; V gene: TRBV7-9; CDR3 DNA: TGTGCCAGCAGCTTAGAGTTGGGGGTATCCACTGAAGCTTTCTTT; CDR3 protein: CASSLELGVSTEAFF
clone size: -; J gene: TRBJ2-1; D gene: -; V gene: TRBV27; CDR3 DNA: TGTGCCAGCACCCACCGGGGCCCCCGGAATGAGCAGTTCTTC; CDR3 protein: CASTHRGPRNEQFF
clone size: -; J gene: TRBJ2-7; D gene: TRBD1; V gene: TRBV4-1; CDR3 DNA: TGCGCCAGCAGCCCGGGACAGGGGGCCTACGAGCAGTACTTC; CDR3 protein: CASSPGQGAYEQYF
clone size: -; J gene: TRBJ2-7; D gene: TRBD1; V gene: TRBV5-1; CDR3 DNA: TGCGCCAGCAGCTCACAAACACTCCGGGACAGTTTGTACGAGCAGTACTTC; CDR3 protein: CASSSQTLRDSLYEQYF
clone size: -; J gene: TRBJ2-2; D gene: -; V gene: TRBV7-5; CDR3 DNA: TGTGCCAGAAGTTGTGTGTGGGGGGCCGGGGAGCTGTTTTTT; CDR3 protein: CARSCVWGAGELFF
clone size: -; J gene: TRBJ1-4; D gene: -; V gene: TRBV27; CDR3 DNA: TGTGCCAGCAGTCTCCGGGACCCAAGGGAAAAACTGTTTTTT; CDR3 protein: CASSLRDPREKLFF